This T cell receptor beta chain was sequenced for a study of OX40 agonist ivuxolimab in advanced cancers. Germline CDR1 and CDR2: KGHSH and LQKENI. The CDR3 is 12 amino acids. Trimming pared 3 bases from V and 7 bases from J, leaving 9 bases between. The protocol was immunoSEQ multiplex PCR, while the TCRdb copy is restricted to in-frame clones and leaves out a portion. Here the sample spans about 82,000 clones, roughly 90% being singletons. The source material was CD4+ or CD8+ T cells sorted from blood, sampled in a trial of the OX40 agonist ivuxolimab. The receptor was isolated from an adult with an advanced solid tumor such as melanoma, head and neck, liver or kidney cancer. This sequence joins TRBV18 and TRBJ1-2; D remains ambiguous. The CDR3 loop is CASSPPTGGYTF. The CDR3 DNA is TGTGCCAGCTCACCCCCCACGGGTGGCTACACCTTC. The variable domain in full, with the rest retrieved from reference TRBV18 and TRBJ1-2, is NAGVMQNPRHLVRRRGQEARLRCSPMKGHSHVYWYRQLPEEGLKFMVYLQKENIIDESGMPKERFSAEFPKEGPSILRIQQVVRGDSAAYFCASSPPTGGYTFGSGTRLTVV.